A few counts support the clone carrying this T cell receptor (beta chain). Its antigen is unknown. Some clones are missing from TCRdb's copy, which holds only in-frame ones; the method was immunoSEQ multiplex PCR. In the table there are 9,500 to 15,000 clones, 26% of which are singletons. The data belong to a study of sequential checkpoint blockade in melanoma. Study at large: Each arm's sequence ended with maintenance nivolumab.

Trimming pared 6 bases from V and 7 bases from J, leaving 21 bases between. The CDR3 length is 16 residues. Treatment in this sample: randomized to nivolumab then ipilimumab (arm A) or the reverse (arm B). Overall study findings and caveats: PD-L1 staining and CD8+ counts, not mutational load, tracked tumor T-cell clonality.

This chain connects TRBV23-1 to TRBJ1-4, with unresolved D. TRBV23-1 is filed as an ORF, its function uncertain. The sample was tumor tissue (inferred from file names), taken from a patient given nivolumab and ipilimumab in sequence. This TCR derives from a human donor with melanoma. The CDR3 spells CASSQALGWTAEKLFF. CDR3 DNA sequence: TGCGCCAGCAGCCAAGCTTTGGGGTGGACCGCTGAAAAACTGTTTTTT.